Only a few counts were recorded for the clone carrying this T cell receptor (beta chain). The second PCR ran roughly 7 to 12 cycles with a sample-barcoded 5' primer and J-beta primers. TCRdb fed the 5' RACE reads into MiXCR, producing one record per CDR3 protein. The top ten hold under 8.5% of the sample, which has over 1,200,000 distinct CDR3 sequences, approximately 59% seen once. J gave up 3 bases and V 2 bases, and 14 bases lay outside the gene matches. Germline V CDR1 and CDR2: DFQATT, SNEGSKA (reference sequence). The CDR3 extends over 17 amino acids. This record comes from a study of blood T cells in healthy people across ages. Looking at the study overall: Template-switching capture recovered about one barcoded beta molecule per two T cells.

Sequenced: blood. This receptor was identified in a man aged 18 to 30 in good health. The rearrangement links TRBV20-1 to TRBJ2-5; 8 bases fit TRBD2. CDR3 DNA: TGCAGTGCTAGAAAGCTTGGAGGGACTAGTCGGGAAGAGACCCAGTACTTC. Amino acids: CSARKLGGTSREETQYF.